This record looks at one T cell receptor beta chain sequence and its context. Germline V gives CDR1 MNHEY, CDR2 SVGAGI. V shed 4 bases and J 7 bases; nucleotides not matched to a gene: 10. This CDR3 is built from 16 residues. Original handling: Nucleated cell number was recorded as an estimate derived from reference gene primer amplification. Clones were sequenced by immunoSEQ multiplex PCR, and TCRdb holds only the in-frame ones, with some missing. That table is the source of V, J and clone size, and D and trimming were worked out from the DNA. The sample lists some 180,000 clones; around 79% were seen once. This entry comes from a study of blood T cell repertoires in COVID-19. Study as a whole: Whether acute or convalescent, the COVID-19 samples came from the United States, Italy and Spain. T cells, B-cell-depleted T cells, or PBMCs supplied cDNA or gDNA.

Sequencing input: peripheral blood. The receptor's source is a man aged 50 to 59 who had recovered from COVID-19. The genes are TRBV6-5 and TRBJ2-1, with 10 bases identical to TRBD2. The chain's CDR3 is CASSSRTSGAGNEQFF. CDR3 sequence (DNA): TGTGCCAGCAGTTCGAGGACTAGCGGAGCGGGAAATGAGCAGTTCTTC.